Listed below are T cell receptor beta chains from one sample, sequenced in a study of identifying expanded T cells in peripheral blood. Using immunoSEQ multiplex PCR, the repertoire was profiled, and TCRdb retains in-frame clones only, with some absent. The sample includes tens of thousands of clones, approximately 90% of them seen just once. Sequencing was done on a sample of blood. These receptors originate from a person aged 18 to 70 in good health. Each CDR3 is given with its conserved first and last residue. The order of the fields is J gene, clone size, D gene, V gene, CDR3 DNA, CDR3 protein. D genes are given only for firm matches. Expanded clones are given a class, and other clones once, few, many or no size at all.

>TRBJ1-1|.|TRBD1|TRBV10-3
TGTGCCATCAGAGAAGGGGACAGGGGCACTGAAGCTTTCTTT
CAIREGDRGTEAFF
>TRBJ2-1|.|.|TRBV4-1
TGCGCCAGCAGCCAAGATGAGGCTAGGAGTTCGGTCAATGAGCAGTTCTTC
CASSQDEARSSVNEQFF
>TRBJ1-5|once|.|TRBV7-2
TGTGCCAGCAGCTTACGCGAGGGTAATCAGCCCCAGCATTTT
CASSLREGNQPQHF
>TRBJ2-7|.|TRBD1|TRBV6-6
TGTGCCAGCAGCCGACAGGGTGACGCCTACGAGCAGTACTTC
CASSRQGDAYEQYF
>TRBJ2-1|.|TRBD2|TRBV19
TGTGCCAGTAGTAGACCGGGACTAGCGGGACCGAATGAGCAGTTCTTC
CASSRPGLAGPNEQFF
>TRBJ2-1|.|TRBD1|TRBV10-1
TGCGCCAGCAGTGAGAAGGTCAGGGGGTCAATTGAGCAGTTCTTC
CASSEKVRGSIEQFF
>TRBJ1-1|.|.|TRBV4-3
TGCGCCAGCAGCCAAAATCATATGGGGGGTTATGAAGCTTTCTTT
CASSQNHMGGYEAFF
>TRBJ2-4|.|.|TRBV28
TGTGCCAGCAGTTTGGGCCGTATTCAGTACTTC
CASSLGRIQYF
>TRBJ1-3|.|.|TRBV7-8
TGTGCCAGCAGCTTAGGTCGGGGCTCTGGAAACACCATATATTTT
CASSLGRGSGNTIYF
>TRBJ2-1|.|.|TRBV5-1
TGCGCCAGCAGCTTGGACTGGAACAATGAGCAGTTCTTC
CASSLDWNNEQFF
>TRBJ2-5|.|.|TRBV30
TGTGCCGGGGGAGGGGGAGAGACCCAGTACTTC
CAGGGGETQYF
>TRBJ1-4|.|.|TRBV6-6
TGTGCCAGCAGTCAACAGGGTACCGGGCCTGTTTTT
CASSQQGTGPVF
>TRBJ1-1|.|.|TRBV7-9
TGTGCCAGCAAGGGTGGCACTGAAGCTTTCTTT
CASKGGTEAFF
>TRBJ2-3|.|.|TRBV29-1
TGCAGCGTTGCTCGGGACCCGACAGATACGCAGTATTTT
CSVARDPTDTQYF
>TRBJ1-5|.|.|TRBV6-6
TGTGCCAGCAGTTACTCAACAGGGATGAAACAGCCCCAGCATTTT
CASSYSTGMKQPQHF
>TRBJ1-2|.|TRBD1|TRBV6-1
TGTGCCAGCTGGGGACAGAACCTCTATGGCTACACCTTC
CASWGQNLYGYTF
>TRBJ2-1|.|.|TRBV7-9
TGTGCCAGCAGCTTAGCGACGGGGTTCAATGAGCAGTTCTTC
CASSLATGFNEQFF
>TRBJ2-7|.|.|TRBV7-2
TGTGCCAGCAGCTCAGGGATTACCTACGAGCAGTACTTC
CASSSGITYEQYF
>TRBJ2-7|.|.|TRBV4-2
TGTGCCAGCAGCCAATCGACAGAAAGCTACGAGCAGTACTTC
CASSQSTESYEQYF
>TRBJ1-1|.|.|TRBV6-5
TGTGCCAGCAGTTACATGGGCCAGACGGAAGCTTTCTTT
CASSYMGQTEAFF
>TRBJ1-1|.|TRBD1|TRBV15
TGTGCCACCAGCAGATCGGGTAACAGGGGTGAAGCTTTCTTT
CATSRSGNRGEAFF
>TRBJ2-7|.|TRBD2|TRBV11-2
TGTGCCAGCAGCCCATGGGTGGGAGCGGGAAAAAGCTACGAGCAGTACTTC
CASSPWVGAGKSYEQYF
>TRBJ1-1|.|.|TRBV5-8
TGTGCCAGCAGCTTGGACAGGGTGAATAGGATGAACACTGAAGCTTTCTTT
CASSLDRVNRMNTEAFF
>TRBJ1-5|.|.|TRBV9
TGTGCCAGCAGCGTAGATGAAGGGGCGGGTCAGCCCCAGCATTTT
CASSVDEGAGQPQHF
>TRBJ2-7|.|.|TRBV4-1
TGCGCCAGCAGCCAAGATTGGGGGGCATACGAGCAGTACTTC
CASSQDWGAYEQYF
>TRBJ2-3|.|.|TRBV7-2
TGTGCCAGCAGCCCTGACCGGGATACGCAGTATTTT
CASSPDRDTQYF
>TRBJ2-1|.|.|TRBV28
TGTGCCAGCAGCAGTTCGGCGGGTCCCTACAATGAGCAGTTCTTC
CASSSSAGPYNEQFF
>TRBJ1-1|.|.|TRBV6-5
TGTGCCAGCAGGGACACAGGGACCACTGAAGCTTTCTTT
CASRDTGTTEAFF
>TRBJ1-2|.|.|TRBV19
TGTGCCAGTAGTCGATTCCAGGACACCCCTCAAGTCTATGGCTACACCTTC
CASSRFQDTPQVYGYTF
>TRBJ2-7|.|TRBD1|TRBV2
TGTGCCAGCAGGCGTCCCGGGACAGGGATGGACGAGCAGTACTTC
CASRRPGTGMDEQYF
>TRBJ1-2|.|.|TRBV5-1
TGCGCCAGCAGCCTAACAGACTCCTATGGCTACACCTTC
CASSLTDSYGYTF
>TRBJ1-2|.|.|TRBV4-3
TGCGCCAGCAGCCAAGAACCGGGACCCCACTATGGCTACACCTTC
CASSQEPGPHYGYTF
>TRBJ2-7|.|.|TRBV28
TGTGCCAGCAGAACTGAGACAGGCCAACCCTACGAGCAGTACTTC
CASRTETGQPYEQYF
>TRBJ1-4|.|.|TRBV7-8
TGTGCCAGCAGCCCCCAAGTAGGGGAGGAAAAACTGTTTTTT
CASSPQVGEEKLFF
>TRBJ2-2|.|.|TRBV28
TGTGCCAGCAGTTTATCGGGGCAGGGTGTTGGCGGGGAGCTGTTTTTT
CASSLSGQGVGGELFF
>TRBJ2-5|.|.|TRBV5-1
TGCGCCAGCAGCTTACAAACTGGACAAGAGACCCAGTACTTC
CASSLQTGQETQYF
>TRBJ2-4|.|.|TRBV10-3
TGTGCCATCTCTCAGGCCCTAGAAGGGGACATTCAGTACTTC
CAISQALEGDIQYF
>TRBJ2-7|.|TRBD2|TRBV7-2
TGTGCCAGCAGCTTACGACTAGCGGGCCCACCCTACGAGCAGTACTTC
CASSLRLAGPPYEQYF
>TRBJ1-3|.|.|TRBV19
TGTGCCAGTAGTATAATTGCATCGGGATTCTCTGGAAACACCATATATTTT
CASSIIASGFSGNTIYF
>TRBJ2-1|.|.|TRBV7-8
TGTGCCAGCAGTCTCCCTGGGGGGGAGCAGTTCTTC
CASSLPGGEQFF
>TRBJ2-4|.|.|TRBV29-1
TGCAGCGTTGCGAAGGCAGGTGGGGGCAAAAACATTCAGTACTTC
CSVAKAGGGKNIQYF
>TRBJ2-1|.|.|TRBV15
TGTGCCACCAGCAGAGTCCGGGCAGGAGGCTACAATGAGCAGTTCTTC
CATSRVRAGGYNEQFF
>TRBJ2-7|once|.|TRBV27
TGTGCCAGCAGCCGCGGGGGCTACCTCTCCTACGAGCAGTACTTC
CASSRGGYLSYEQYF
>TRBJ1-5|.|.|TRBV19
TGTGCCAGTAGTTGGAGACCGACCAATCAGCCCCAGCATTTT
CASSWRPTNQPQHF
>TRBJ1-2|.|.|TRBV4-3
TGCGCCAGCAGCCAAGCCCCAGGCAGGGCTAACTATGGCTACACCTTC
CASSQAPGRANYGYTF
>TRBJ2-2|.|.|TRBV5-1
TGCGCCAGCAGATCTTCTAGTGACACCGGGGAGCTGTTTTTT
CASRSSSDTGELFF
>TRBJ1-2|few|.|TRBV7-6
TGTGCCAGCAAAGGGATCCACTATGGCTACACCTTC
CASKGIHYGYTF
>TRBJ1-1|.|.|TRBV4-1
TGCGCCAGCAGCCAAGTCGCGGGGAACACTGAAGCTTTCTTT
CASSQVAGNTEAFF